The rows below give T cell receptor beta chains drawn from one sample of a study of regulatory T cells in long-lasting Graves disease. Via MiXCR, TCRdb re-called the multiplex PCR reads, giving one row per CDR3 protein. In the table there are about 290,000 distinct CDR3 sequences, roughly a fifth of which are singletons. The starting material was peripheral blood mononuclear cells (PBMCs), obtained when the disease was refractory, from a patient treated with antithyroid drugs. These receptor sequences come from a female donor with Graves disease. Each CDR3 is given with its conserved first and last residue. A D gene is named only where the DNA matches it firmly. A row's size may be missing; if present it is once, few, many or a size class.

cdr3_aa cdr3_nt d_call clone_size j_call v_call
CASSWGQGVSYEQYF TGTGCCAGCAGTTGGGGACAGGGCGTTTCCTACGAGCAGTACTTC TRBD1 many TRBJ2-7 TRBV6-5
CASSIRTSGRARGNEQFF TGTGCCAGTAGTATACGGACTAGCGGGAGGGCCCGTGGGAATGAGCAGTTCTTC TRBD2 . TRBJ2-1 TRBV19
CASSPGTGYYEQYF TGTGCCAGCAGCCCCGGGACAGGGTACTACGAGCAGTACTTC TRBD1 many TRBJ2-7 TRBV11-2
CSVAWDKETQYF TGCAGCGTCGCTTGGGACAAAGAGACCCAGTACTTC . few TRBJ2-5 TRBV29-1
CASSTLAGVVGEQYF TGTGCCAGCAGCACCTTAGCGGGAGTCGTGGGGGAGCAGTACTTC TRBD2 . TRBJ2-7 TRBV6-1
CATSRVVPTGRHETQYF TGTGCCACCAGCAGAGTAGTTCCGACAGGGAGGCACGAGACCCAGTACTTC . many TRBJ2-5 TRBV15
CSAINPGQGYEQYF TGCAGTGCCATAAACCCGGGACAGGGGTACGAGCAGTACTTC TRBD1 many TRBJ2-7 TRBV20-1
CASSSASGQETQYF TGTGCCAGCAGTTCCGCTAGCGGCCAAGAGACCCAGTACTTC TRBD2 many TRBJ2-5 TRBV27
CASRVVRGYEQYF TGTGCCAGCAGGGTGGTCAGGGGTTACGAGCAGTACTTC . many TRBJ2-7 TRBV28
CSADGGLAGVETQYF TGCAGTGCCGACGGGGGACTAGCGGGAGTTGAGACCCAGTACTTC TRBD2 many TRBJ2-5 TRBV20-1
CASSSHGGKVPYEQYF TGTGCCAGCAGTTCCCACGGGGGGAAAGTACCCTACGAGCAGTACTTC TRBD2 many TRBJ2-7 TRBV28
CASSLGARGSSGSPLHF TGTGCCAGCAGCTTAGGTGCCAGGGGATCGTCCGGATCACCCCTCCACTTT . many TRBJ1-6 TRBV7-3
CSVPWEGAETQYF TGCAGCGTCCCTTGGGAGGGAGCGGAGACCCAGTACTTC TRBD2 many TRBJ2-5 TRBV29-1
CASSLSGRATGELFF TGTGCCAGCAGTCTTAGCGGGAGGGCCACCGGGGAGCTGTTTTTT TRBD2 . TRBJ2-2 TRBV12-3/TRBV12-4
CASSYSQLRSYEQYF TGTGCCAGCAGTTACAGTCAACTGAGATCCTACGAGCAGTACTTC . . TRBJ2-7 TRBV6-2/TRBV6-3
CASSPTDTQYF TGTGCCAGCTCACCAACAGATACGCAGTATTTT . few TRBJ2-3 TRBV18
CATTGTGVGEKLFF TGTGCCACCACCGGGACAGGGGTGGGTGAAAAACTGTTTTTT TRBD1 few TRBJ1-4 TRBV19
CASSYSRTLAKNIQYF TGTGCCAGCAGTTACTCAAGAACACTAGCCAAAAACATTCAGTACTTC . many TRBJ2-4 TRBV6-5
CASSLMGGGETQYF TGTGCCAGCAGCTTGATGGGGGGAGGGGAGACCCAGTACTTC TRBD2 many TRBJ2-5 TRBV5-5
CASSQDGNSGNTIYF TGCGCCAGCAGCCAAGATGGGAACTCTGGAAACACCATATATTTT . . TRBJ1-3 TRBV4-3
CASSLVGPSNEKLFF TGCGCCAGCAGCTTGGTGGGACCGAGTAATGAAAAACTGTTTTTT . few TRBJ1-4 TRBV5-5
CATSDWGQGQETQYF TGTGCCACCAGTGATTGGGGACAGGGCCAAGAGACCCAGTACTTC TRBD1 many TRBJ2-5 TRBV24-1
CASRSDRHPNTEAFF TGTGCCAGCAGATCCGACAGGCACCCGAACACTGAAGCTTTCTTT . few TRBJ1-1 TRBV7-9
CASSRRTSGSNNEQFF TGTGCCAGCAGTCGTCGGACTAGCGGGAGTAACAATGAGCAGTTCTTC TRBD2 . TRBJ2-1 TRBV12-3/TRBV12-4
CASSALQNYEQYF TGTGCCAGCAGCGCCCTACAAAACTACGAGCAGTACTTC . . TRBJ2-7 TRBV4-2
CASSFFRGLSNTEAFF TGTGCCAGCAGTTTCTTCAGGGGCCTCTCGAACACTGAAGCTTTCTTT . many TRBJ1-1 TRBV12-3/TRBV12-4
CASSLGLAQNNEQFF TGTGCCAGCAGTTTGGGACTAGCGCAAAACAATGAGCAGTTCTTC TRBD2 . TRBJ2-1 TRBV27
CASSPLGQGGENIQYF TGTGCCAGCAGCCCGCTAGGACAAGGGGGAGAAAACATTCAGTACTTC . many TRBJ2-4 TRBV7-8
CSARDGAGTGLAFF TGCAGTGCTAGAGACGGCGCCGGGACAGGGCTAGCTTTCTTT TRBD1 . TRBJ1-1 TRBV20-1
CASSKSDSPRTGYGYTF TGTGCCAGCAGCAAAAGCGACAGTCCGAGGACGGGCTATGGCTACACCTTC . few TRBJ1-2 TRBV7-9
CSACSGGNLNEQFF TGCAGTGCTTGTAGCGGAGGCAATCTCAATGAGCAGTTCTTC . . TRBJ2-1 TRBV20-1
CASSRSNGLIGQYF TGCGCCAGCAGCCGTTCTAATGGACTGATCGGGCAGTACTTC . . TRBJ2-7 TRBV5-1
CASSLVGADIGEQYF TGTGCCAGCAGCTTAGTGGGAGCGGATATAGGCGAGCAGTACTTC . many TRBJ2-7 TRBV7-2
CASSDFRGSDATGANVLTF TGCGCCAGCAGTGATTTTCGGGGCAGCGACGCTACTGGGGCCAACGTCCTGACTTTC . . TRBJ2-6 TRBV5-1
CASSLEDTKQYF TGTGCCAGCAGTTTGGAGGATACGAAGCAGTACTTC . many TRBJ2-7 TRBV28
CACQGAGYEQYF TGTGCCTGCCAGGGGGCGGGCTACGAGCAGTACTTC TRBD1 few TRBJ2-7 TRBV7-9
CASSTQGAYNQPQHF TGTGCCAGCAGTACACAGGGGGCCTACAATCAGCCCCAGCATTTT TRBD1 many TRBJ1-5 TRBV6-2/TRBV6-3
CASSYGGLSEAFF TGTGCCAGCAGTTACGGGGGGCTGTCTGAAGCTTTCTTT . . TRBJ1-1 TRBV27
CASSPRTAGATEAFF TGCGCCAGCAGCCCCCGGACAGCCGGGGCCACTGAAGCTTTCTTT . . TRBJ1-1 TRBV5-1
CASSSRGQGRDTQYF TGTGCCAGCAGTTCCCGGGGACAGGGTAGGGATACGCAGTATTTT TRBD1 . TRBJ2-3 TRBV28
CSARRTGGLKDSPLHF TGCAGTGCTAGACGGACAGGGGGCTTAAAAGATTCACCCCTCCACTTT TRBD1 . TRBJ1-6 TRBV20-1
CASSLVPGLGSEQYF TGTGCCAGCAGCTTAGTTCCGGGGTTGGGTAGTGAGCAGTACTTC . few TRBJ2-7 TRBV7-2
CASSQGGLEGGTQYF TGCGCCAGCAGCCAAGGGGGCTTGGAAGGCGGGACCCAGTACTTC . . TRBJ2-5 TRBV4-3
CAWSIGNEQFF TGTGCCTGGAGTATCGGGAATGAGCAGTTCTTC . few TRBJ2-1 TRBV30
CSVERQGGTGELFF TGCAGCGTTGAAAGACAGGGCGGGACCGGGGAGCTGTTTTTT TRBD1 few TRBJ2-2 TRBV29-1
CASIPGRGETQYF TGTGCCAGCATACCAGGGCGGGGGGAGACCCAGTACTTC TRBD2 many TRBJ2-5 TRBV6-1
CASSQDGSFQETQYF TGTGCCAGCAGCCAAGACGGCTCTTTCCAAGAGACCCAGTACTTC . many TRBJ2-5 TRBV3-1
CASSEALRAGELFF . . . TRBJ2-2 TRBV2
CASSPPLEPAGTEKETQYF TGTGCCAGCTCACCACCTCTAGAACCGGCGGGGACAGAAAAAGAGACCCAGTACTTC . . TRBJ2-5 TRBV18
CASSPGRLAGVSYEQYF TGTGCCAGCAGCCCCGGACGGCTAGCGGGAGTCTCCTACGAGCAGTACTTC TRBD2 . TRBJ2-7 TRBV9
CASSFTARDRSVGNQPQHF TGTGCCAGCAGCTTTACGGCTCGGGACAGGTCGGTTGGCAATCAGCCCCAGCATTTT TRBD1 . TRBJ1-5 TRBV7-8